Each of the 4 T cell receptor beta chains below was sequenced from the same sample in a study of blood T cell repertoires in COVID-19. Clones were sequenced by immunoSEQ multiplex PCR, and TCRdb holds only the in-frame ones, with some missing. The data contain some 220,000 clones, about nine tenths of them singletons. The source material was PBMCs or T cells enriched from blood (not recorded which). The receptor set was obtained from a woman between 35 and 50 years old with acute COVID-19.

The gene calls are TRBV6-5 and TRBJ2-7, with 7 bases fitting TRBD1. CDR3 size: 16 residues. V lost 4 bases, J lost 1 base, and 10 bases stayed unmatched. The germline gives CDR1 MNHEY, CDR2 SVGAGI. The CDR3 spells CASSFTGTAHSYEQYF. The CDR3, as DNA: TGTGCCAGCAGTTTTACCGGGACAGCCCATTCCTACGAGCAGTACTTC.

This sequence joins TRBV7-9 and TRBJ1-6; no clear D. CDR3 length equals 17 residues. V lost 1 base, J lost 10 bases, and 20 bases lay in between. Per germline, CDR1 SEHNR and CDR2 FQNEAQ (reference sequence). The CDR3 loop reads CASSLVSDLRVSSPLHF. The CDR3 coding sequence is TGTGCCAGCAGCTTAGTTTCTGATCTGAGGGTCTCCTCACCCCTCCACTTT. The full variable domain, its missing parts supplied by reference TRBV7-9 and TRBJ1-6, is DTGVSQNPRHKITKRGQNVTFRCDPISEHNRLYWYRQTLGQGPEFLTYFQNEAQLEKSRLLSDRFSAERPKGSFSTLEIQRTEQGDSAMYLCASSLVSDLRVSSPLHFGNGTRLTVT.

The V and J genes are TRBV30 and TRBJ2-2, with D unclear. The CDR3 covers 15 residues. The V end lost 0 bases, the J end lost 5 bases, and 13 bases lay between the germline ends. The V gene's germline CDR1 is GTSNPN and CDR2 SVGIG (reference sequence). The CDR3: CAWSVLLDLTGELFF. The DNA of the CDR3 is TGTGCCTGGAGTGTACTTCTAGATCTTACCGGGGAGCTGTTTTTT.

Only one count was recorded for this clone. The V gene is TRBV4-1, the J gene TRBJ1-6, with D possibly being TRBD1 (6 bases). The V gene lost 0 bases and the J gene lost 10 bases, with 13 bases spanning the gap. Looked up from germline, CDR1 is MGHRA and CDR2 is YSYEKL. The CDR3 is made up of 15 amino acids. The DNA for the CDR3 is TGCGCCAGCAGCCAAGAAGGACAGTCGTACTCACCCCTCCACTTT. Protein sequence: CASSQEGQSYSPLHF.